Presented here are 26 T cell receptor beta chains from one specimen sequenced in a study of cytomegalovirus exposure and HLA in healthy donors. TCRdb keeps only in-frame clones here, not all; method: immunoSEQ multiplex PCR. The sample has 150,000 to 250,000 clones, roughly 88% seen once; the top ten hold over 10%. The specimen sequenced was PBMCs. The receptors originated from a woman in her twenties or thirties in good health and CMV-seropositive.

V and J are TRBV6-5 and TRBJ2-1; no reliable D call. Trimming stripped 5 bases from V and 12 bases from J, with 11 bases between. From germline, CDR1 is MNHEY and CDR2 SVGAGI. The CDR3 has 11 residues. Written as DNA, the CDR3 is TGTGCCAGCAGTGACGTTGCAGGGCAGTTCTTC. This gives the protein CASSDVAGQFF.

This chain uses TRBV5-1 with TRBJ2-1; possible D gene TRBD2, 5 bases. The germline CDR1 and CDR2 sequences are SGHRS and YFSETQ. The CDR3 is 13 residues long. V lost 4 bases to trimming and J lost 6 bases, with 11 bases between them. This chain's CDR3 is CASSTTTTNEQFF. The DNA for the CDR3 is TGCGCCAGCAGCACGACTACCACCAATGAGCAGTTCTTC.

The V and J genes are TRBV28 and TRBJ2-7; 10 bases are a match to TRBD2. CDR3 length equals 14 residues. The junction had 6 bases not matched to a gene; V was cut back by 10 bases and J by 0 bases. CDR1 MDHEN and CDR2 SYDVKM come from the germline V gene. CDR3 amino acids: CAIRTSGYSYEQYF. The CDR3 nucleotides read TGTGCCATCCGGACTAGCGGTTACTCCTACGAGCAGTACTTC.

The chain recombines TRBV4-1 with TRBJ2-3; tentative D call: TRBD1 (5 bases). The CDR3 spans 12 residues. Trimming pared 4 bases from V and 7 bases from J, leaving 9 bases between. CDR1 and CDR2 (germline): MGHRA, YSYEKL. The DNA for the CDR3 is TGCGCCAGCAGCCCCGGACAAAATACGCAGTATTTT. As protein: CASSPGQNTQYF.

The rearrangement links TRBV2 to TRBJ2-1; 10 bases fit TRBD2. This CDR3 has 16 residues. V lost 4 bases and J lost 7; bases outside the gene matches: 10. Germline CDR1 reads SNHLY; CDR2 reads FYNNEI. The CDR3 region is CASSAAGGPVGNEQFF. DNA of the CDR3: TGTGCCAGCAGTGCAGCGGGAGGGCCGGTGGGGAATGAGCAGTTCTTC. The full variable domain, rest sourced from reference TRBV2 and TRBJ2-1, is EPEVTQTPSHQVTQMGQEVILRCVPISNHLYFYWYRQILGQKVEFLVSFYNNEISEKSEIFDDQFSVERPDGSNFTLKIRSTKLEDSAMYFCASSAAGGPVGNEQFFGPGTRLTVL.

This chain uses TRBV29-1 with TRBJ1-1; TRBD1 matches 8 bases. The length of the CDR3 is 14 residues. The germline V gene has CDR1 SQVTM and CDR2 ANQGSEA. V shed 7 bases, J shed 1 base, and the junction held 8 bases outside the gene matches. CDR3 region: CSAGQGSSNTEAFF. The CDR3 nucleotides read TGCAGCGCAGGACAGGGATCTTCGAACACTGAAGCTTTCTTT.

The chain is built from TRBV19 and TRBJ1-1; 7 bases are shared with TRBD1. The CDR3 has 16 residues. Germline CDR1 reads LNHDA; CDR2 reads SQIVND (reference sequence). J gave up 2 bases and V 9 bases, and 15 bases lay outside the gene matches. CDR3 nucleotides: TGTGCCAGCTCAAAGAAGTTCAGGGGGACCAACACTGAAGCTTTCTTT. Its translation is CASSKKFRGTNTEAFF.

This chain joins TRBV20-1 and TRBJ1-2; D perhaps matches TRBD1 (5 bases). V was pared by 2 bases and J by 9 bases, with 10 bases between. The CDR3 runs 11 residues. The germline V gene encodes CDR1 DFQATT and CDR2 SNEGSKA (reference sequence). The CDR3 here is CSARTGRSYTF. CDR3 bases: TGCAGTGCTAGAACAGGACGAAGCTACACCTTC.

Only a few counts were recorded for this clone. CDR3 coding DNA: TGTGCCAGCAGCGTGTCGGTCCGGAACACCGGGGAGCTGTTTTTT. As protein: CASSVSVRNTGELFF. This rearrangement joins TRBV9 to TRBJ2-2; D is uncertain. Germline CDR1 SGDLS, CDR2 YYNGEE. This CDR3 contains 15 residues. Trimming removed 2 bases at V and 1 base at J, with 9 bases between.

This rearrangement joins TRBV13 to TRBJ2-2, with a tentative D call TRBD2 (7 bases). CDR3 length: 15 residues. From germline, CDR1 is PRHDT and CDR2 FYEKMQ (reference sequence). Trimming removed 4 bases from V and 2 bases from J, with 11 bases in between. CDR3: CASSWGGQNTGELFF. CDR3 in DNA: TGTGCCAGCAGCTGGGGGGGACAAAACACCGGGGAGCTGTTTTTT.

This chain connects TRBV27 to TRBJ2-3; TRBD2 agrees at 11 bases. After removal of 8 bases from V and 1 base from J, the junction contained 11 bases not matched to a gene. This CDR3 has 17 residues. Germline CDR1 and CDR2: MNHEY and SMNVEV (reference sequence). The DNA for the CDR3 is TGTGCCAGCGGCCTACTAGCGGGAGATGATGGCACAGATACGCAGTATTTT. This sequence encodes CASGLLAGDDGTDTQYF.

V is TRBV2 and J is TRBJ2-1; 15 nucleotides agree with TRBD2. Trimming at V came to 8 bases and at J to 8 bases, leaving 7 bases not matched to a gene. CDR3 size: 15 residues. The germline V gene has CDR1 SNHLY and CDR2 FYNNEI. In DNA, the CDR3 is TGTGCCAGCGCCGGGACTAGCGGGAGGACCCATGAGCAGTTCTTC. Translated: CASAGTSGRTHEQFF. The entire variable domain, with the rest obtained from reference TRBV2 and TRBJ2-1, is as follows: EPEVTQTPSHQVTQMGQEVILRCVPISNHLYFYWYRQILGQKVEFLVSFYNNEISEKSEIFDDQFSVERPDGSNFTLKIRSTKLEDSAMYFCASAGTSGRTHEQFFGPGTRLTVL.

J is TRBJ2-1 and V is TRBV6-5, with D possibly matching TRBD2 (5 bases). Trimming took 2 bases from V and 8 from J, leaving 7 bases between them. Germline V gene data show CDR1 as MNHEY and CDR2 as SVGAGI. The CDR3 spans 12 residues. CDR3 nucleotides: TGTGCCAGCAGTTACGCGGGCGATGAGCAGTTCTTC. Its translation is CASSYAGDEQFF.

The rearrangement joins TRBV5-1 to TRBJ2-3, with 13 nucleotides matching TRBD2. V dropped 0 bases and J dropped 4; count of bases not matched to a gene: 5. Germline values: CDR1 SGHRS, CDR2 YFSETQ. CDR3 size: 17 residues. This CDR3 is CASSLGLAGGGADTQYF. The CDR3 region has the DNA TGCGCCAGCAGCTTGGGACTAGCGGGAGGCGGCGCAGATACGCAGTATTTT.

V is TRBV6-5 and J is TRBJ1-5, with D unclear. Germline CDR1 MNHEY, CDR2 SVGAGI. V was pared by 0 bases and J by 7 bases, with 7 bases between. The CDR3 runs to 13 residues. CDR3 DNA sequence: TGTGCCAGCAGTTACTCGAGCGGGCAGCCCCAGCATTTT. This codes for CASSYSSGQPQHF.

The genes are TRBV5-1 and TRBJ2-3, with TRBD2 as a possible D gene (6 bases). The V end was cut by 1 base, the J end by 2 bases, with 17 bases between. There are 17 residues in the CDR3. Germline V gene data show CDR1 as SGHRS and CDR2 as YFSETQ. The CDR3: CASSLRPGGDSTDTQYF. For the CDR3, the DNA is TGCGCCAGCAGCTTGAGGCCCGGAGGGGACTCCACAGATACGCAGTATTTT.

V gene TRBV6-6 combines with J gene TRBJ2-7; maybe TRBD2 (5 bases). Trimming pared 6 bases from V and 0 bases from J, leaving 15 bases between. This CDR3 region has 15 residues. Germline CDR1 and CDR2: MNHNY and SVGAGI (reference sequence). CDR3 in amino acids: CASSPRGRNSYEQYF. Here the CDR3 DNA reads TGTGCCAGCAGCCCTCGAGGGCGCAACTCCTACGAGCAGTACTTC.

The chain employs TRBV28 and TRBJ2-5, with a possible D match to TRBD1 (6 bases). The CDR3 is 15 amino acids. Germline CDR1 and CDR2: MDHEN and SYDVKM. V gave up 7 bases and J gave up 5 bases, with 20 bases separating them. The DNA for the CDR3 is TGTGCCAGCAAGGGGCCAATTCAGGGGTTGGAGACCCAGTACTTC. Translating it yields CASKGPIQGLETQYF.

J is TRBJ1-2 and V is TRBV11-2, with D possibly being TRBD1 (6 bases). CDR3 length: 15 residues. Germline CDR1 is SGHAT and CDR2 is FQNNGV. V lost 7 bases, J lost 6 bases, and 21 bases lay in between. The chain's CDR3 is CASTPVVGAKNGYTF. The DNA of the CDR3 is TGTGCCAGCACCCCCGTTGTGGGGGCAAAAAATGGCTACACCTTC.

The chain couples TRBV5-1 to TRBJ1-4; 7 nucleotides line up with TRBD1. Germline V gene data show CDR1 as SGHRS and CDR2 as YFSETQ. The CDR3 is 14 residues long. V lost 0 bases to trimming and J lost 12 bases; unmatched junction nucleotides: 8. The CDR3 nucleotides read TGCGCCAGCAGCTTGGGACAGGGTTTACAGGAACTGTTTTTT. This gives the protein CASSLGQGLQELFF.

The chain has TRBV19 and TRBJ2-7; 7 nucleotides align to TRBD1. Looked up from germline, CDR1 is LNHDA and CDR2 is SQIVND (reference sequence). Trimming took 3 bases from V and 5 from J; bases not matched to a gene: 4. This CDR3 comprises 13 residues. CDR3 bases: TGTGCCAGTAGTATTGGGACAGTCCACGAGCAGTACTTC. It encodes CASSIGTVHEQYF.

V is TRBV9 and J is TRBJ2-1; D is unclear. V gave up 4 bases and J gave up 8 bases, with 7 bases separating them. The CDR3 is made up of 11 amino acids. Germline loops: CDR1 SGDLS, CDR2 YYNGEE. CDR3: CASSFLYEQFF. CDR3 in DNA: TGTGCCAGCAGCTTTCTGTATGAGCAGTTCTTC.

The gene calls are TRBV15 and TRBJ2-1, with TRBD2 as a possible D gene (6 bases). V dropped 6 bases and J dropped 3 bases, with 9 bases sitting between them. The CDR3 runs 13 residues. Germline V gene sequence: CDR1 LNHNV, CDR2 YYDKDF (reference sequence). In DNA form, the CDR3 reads TGTGCCACCAGTACGGGAGACTACAATGAGCAGTTCTTC. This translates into CATSTGDYNEQFF.

Here the CDR3 reads CASSASGANTGELFF. The CDR3 DNA reads TGCGCCTCCAGTGCTAGCGGCGCGAACACCGGGGAGCTGTTTTTT. The chain recombines TRBV5-1 with TRBJ2-2, with 7 bases that match TRBD2. The CDR3 covers 15 residues. The V and J ends lost 10 bases and 0 bases, in that order; junction bases with no gene match: 9. Germline CDR1 is SGHRS and CDR2 is YFSETQ.

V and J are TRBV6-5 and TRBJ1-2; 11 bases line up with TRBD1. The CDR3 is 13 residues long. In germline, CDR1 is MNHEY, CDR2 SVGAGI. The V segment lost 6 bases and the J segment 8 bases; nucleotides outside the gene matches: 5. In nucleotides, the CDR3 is TGTGCCAGCAGAGAAGGGACAGGGGGGGGCTACACCTTC. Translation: CASREGTGGGYTF.

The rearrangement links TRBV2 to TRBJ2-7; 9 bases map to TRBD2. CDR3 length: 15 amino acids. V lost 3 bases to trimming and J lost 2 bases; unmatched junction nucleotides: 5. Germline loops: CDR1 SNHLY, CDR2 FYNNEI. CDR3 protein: CASSESSGKTYEQYF. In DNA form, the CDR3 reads TGTGCCAGCAGTGAGTCTAGCGGGAAAACCTACGAGCAGTACTTC.